The source of this T cell receptor (beta chain) is a study of beta chain features in type 1 diabetes. Points from the study as a whole: There were fewer insertions and more deletions at the VDJ junctions of type 1 diabetes patients. In all four CD4+ subsets, TCRB CDR3 length was significantly, moderately reduced in type 1 diabetes. The naive, central memory and Treg TCRB repertoires of patients appeared to be more similar to one another than those of healthy donors.

Cells sorted by CD45RO/CCR7/CD25/CD127/CD95/CD27 comprised CD4+ naive, central memory, regulatory and stem cell-like memory cells. TCRB transcripts that were expressed got sequenced, as all of the isolated RNA had been reverse transcribed. Generated by immunoSEQ multiplex PCR, the TCRdb table keeps only in-frame clones and is missing some. The data hold about 650,000 clones, with roughly an eighth observed a single time. V was trimmed by 2 bases and J by 8 bases, leaving 13 bases between them. This CDR3 region has 13 residues. Germline assignment: CDR1 LNHDA and CDR2 SQIVND (reference sequence). This clone was seen more than once but under ten times. Its antigen is undetermined.

What was sequenced was naive CD4+ T cells from blood. This sequence joins TRBV19 and TRBJ2-7, with TRBD1 as a possible D gene (7 bases). This receptor was taken from a man under 40 with type 1 diabetes. The CDR3 DNA reads TGTGCCAGTAGTATACAGGGGGGAGGAAAGCAGTACTTC. Amino acids: CASSIQGGGKQYF. Variable domain in full (rest from reference TRBV19 and TRBJ2-7): DGGITQSPKYLFRKEGQNVTLSCEQNLNHDAMYWYRQDPGQGLRLIYYSQIVNDFQKGDIAEGYSVSREKKESFPLTVTSAQKNPTAFYLCASSIQGGGKQYFGPGTRLTVT.